This TCR beta chain was obtained from a study of T-cell reconstitution after alpha-beta-depleted transplantation in children. Study results and limitations: By about two months after transplant, alpha-beta T cells reportedly arose from several hundred graft clones that had expanded. The authors attributed T-cell counts and diversity one year after transplant mostly to newly produced T cells. In some patients, recipient T cells and intrathymic progenitors surviving conditioning explained high day-60 diversity.

Trimming removed 1 base at V and 3 bases at J, with 10 bases between. CDR1 and CDR2 (germline): SGHRS, YFSETQ. The CDR3 runs to 14 residues. The sample holds a few counts of this clonotype. Its antigen is unknown. Unique molecular identifiers were used in preparing the TCRbeta library. TCRdb reprocessed the PCR reads with MiXCR, giving one entry per CDR3 protein. The repertoire holds some 200,000 distinct CDR3 sequences, with around 8.4% as singletons. The receptor was isolated from a male patient aged 2 to 9 who had a stem cell transplant for acute myeloid leukemia, so the T cells may come from the graft donor. Sample: PBMCs, mostly from graft donor cells, taken 360 days after TCRalphabeta/CD19-depleted stem cell transplant. The chain is built from TRBV5-1 and TRBJ2-5; no clear D. As DNA, the CDR3 is TGCGCCAGCAGCTTGCCGGCAGGAAAAGAGACCCAGTACTTC. It yields the protein CASSLPAGKETQYF.